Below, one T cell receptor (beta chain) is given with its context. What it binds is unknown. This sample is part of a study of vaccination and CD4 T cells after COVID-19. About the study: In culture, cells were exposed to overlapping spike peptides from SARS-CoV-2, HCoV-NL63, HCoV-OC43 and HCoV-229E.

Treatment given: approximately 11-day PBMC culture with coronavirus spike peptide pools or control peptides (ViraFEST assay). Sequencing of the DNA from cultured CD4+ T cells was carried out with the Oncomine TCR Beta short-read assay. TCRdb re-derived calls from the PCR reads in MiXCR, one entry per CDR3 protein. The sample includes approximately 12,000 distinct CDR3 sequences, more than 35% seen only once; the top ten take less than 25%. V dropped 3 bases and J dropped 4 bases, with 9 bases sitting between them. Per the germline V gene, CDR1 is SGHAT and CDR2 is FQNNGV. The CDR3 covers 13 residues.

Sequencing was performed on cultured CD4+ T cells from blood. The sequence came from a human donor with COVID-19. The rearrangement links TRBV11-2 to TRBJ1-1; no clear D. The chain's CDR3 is CASSFPGSTEAFF. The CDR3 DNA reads TGTGCCAGCAGCTTTCCTGGTAGCACTGAAGCTTTCTTT.